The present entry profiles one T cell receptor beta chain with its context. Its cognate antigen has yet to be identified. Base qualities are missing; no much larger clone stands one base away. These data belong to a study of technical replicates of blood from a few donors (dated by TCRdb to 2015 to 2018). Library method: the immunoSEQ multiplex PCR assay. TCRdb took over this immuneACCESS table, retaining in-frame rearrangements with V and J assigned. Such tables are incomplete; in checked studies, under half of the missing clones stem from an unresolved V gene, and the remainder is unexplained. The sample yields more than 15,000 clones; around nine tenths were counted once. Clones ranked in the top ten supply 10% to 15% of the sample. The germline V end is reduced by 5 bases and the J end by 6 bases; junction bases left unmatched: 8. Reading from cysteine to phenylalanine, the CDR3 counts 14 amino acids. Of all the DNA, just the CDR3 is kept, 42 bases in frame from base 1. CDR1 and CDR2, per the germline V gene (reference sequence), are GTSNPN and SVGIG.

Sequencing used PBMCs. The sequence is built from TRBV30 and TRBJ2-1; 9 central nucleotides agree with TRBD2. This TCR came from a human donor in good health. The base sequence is TGTGCCTGGGCCGGGACTAGCTCTTTCAATGAGCAGTTCTTC. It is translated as CAWAGTSSFNEQFF.